This TCR beta chain was captured in a study of CD8+ T cells in alopecia areata. Findings and caveats of the study: Numerous expanded lesional clones remained in scalp and blood during tofacitinib.

V lost 0 bases and J 8 bases, leaving 11 bases between the germline ends. Per the germline V gene, CDR1 is GTSNPN and CDR2 is SVGIG (reference sequence). The CDR3 totals 13 residues. Turning to this clone: The antigen is undetermined.

TCR sequencing used cDNA made by reverse transcription of extracted RNA. Some clones are missing from TCRdb's copy, which holds only in-frame ones; the method was immunoSEQ multiplex PCR. Among about 180,000 clones listed, 45% to 60% were seen once. Noted treatment: oral pan-JAK inhibitor, 5-10 mg twice daily. Alopecia areata patients provided lesional scalp punch biopsies and peripheral blood, both collected for the study. The sample consisted of CD8+ T cells sorted from blood, taken around week 53, from a patient treated with tofacitinib. The clonotype comes from a human donor with alopecia areata. This chain connects TRBV30 to TRBJ1-5; D gene ambiguous. CDR3 residues: CAWSVGRIEPQHF. CDR3 sequence (DNA): TGTGCCTGGAGTGTAGGGCGGATTGAGCCCCAGCATTTT.